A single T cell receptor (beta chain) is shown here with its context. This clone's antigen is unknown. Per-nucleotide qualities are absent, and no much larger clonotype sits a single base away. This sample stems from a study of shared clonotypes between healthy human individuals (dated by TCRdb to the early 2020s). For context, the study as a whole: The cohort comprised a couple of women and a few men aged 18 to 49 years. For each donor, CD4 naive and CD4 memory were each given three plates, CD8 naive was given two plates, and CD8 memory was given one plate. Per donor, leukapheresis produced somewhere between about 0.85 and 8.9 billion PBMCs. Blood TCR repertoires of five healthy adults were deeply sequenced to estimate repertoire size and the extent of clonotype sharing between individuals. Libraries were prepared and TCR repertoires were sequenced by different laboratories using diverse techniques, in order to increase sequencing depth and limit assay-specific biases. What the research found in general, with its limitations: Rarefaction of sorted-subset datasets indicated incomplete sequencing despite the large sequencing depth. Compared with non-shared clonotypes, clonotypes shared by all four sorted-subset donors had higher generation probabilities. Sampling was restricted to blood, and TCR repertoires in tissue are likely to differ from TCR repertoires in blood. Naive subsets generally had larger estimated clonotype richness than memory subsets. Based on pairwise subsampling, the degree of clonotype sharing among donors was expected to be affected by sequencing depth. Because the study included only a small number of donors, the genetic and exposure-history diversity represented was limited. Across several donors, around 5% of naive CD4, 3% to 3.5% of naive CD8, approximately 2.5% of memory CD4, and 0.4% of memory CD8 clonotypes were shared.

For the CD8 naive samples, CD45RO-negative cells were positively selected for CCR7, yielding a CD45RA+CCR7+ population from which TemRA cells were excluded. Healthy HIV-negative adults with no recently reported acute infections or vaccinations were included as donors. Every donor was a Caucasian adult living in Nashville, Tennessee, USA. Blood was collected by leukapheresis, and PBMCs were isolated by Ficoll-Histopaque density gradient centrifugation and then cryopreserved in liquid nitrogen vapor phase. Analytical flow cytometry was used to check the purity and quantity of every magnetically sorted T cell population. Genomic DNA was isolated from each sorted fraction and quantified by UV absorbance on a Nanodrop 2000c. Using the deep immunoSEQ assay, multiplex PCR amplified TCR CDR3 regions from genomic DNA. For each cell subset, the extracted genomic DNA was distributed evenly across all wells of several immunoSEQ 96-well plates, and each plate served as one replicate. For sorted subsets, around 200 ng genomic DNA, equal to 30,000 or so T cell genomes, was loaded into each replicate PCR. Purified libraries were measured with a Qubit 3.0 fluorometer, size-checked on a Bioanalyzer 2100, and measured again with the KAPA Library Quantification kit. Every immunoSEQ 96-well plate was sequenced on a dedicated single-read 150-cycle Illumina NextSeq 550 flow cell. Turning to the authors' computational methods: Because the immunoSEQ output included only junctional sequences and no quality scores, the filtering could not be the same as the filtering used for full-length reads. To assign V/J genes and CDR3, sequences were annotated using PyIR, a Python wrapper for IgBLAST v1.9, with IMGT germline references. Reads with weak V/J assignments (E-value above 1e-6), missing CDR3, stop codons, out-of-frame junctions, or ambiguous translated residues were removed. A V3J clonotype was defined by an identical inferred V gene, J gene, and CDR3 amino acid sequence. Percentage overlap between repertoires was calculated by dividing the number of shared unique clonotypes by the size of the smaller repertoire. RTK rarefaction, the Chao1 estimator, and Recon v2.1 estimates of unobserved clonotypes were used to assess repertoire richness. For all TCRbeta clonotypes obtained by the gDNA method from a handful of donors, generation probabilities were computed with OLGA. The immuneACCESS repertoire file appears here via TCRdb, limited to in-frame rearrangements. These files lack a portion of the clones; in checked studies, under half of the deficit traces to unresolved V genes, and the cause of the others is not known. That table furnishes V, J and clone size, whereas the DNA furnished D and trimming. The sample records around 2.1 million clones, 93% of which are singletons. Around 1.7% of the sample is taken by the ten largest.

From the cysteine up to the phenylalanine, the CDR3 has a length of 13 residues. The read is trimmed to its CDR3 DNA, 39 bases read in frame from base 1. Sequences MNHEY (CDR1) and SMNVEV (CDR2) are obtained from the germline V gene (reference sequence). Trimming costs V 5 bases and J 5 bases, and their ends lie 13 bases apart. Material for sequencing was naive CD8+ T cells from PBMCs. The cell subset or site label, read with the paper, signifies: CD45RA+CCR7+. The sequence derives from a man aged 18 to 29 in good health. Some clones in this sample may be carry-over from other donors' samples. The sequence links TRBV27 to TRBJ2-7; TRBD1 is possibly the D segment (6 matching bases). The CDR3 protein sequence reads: CASSPGTRDEQYF. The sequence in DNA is TGTGCCAGCAGTCCTGGGACACGGGACGAGCAGTACTTC.